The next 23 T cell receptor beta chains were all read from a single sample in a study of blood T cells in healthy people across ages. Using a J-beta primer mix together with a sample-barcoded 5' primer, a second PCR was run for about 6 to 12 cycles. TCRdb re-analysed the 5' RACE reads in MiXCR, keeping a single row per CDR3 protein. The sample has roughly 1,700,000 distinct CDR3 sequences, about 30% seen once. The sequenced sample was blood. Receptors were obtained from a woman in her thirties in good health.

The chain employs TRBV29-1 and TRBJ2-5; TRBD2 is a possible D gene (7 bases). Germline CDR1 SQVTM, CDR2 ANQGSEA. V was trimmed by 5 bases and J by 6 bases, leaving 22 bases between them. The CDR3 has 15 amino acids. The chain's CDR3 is CSVCPVGGAGKTQYF. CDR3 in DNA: TGCAGCGTTTGCCCCGTGGGGGGGGCCGGGAAGACCCAGTACTTC.

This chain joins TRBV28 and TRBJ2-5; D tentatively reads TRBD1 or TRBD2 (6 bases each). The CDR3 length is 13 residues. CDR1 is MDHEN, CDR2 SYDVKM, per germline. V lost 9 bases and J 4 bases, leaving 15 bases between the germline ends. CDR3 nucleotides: TGTGCCAGTGTCCGGGGGCCCGTAGAGACCCAGTACTTC. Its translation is CASVRGPVETQYF.

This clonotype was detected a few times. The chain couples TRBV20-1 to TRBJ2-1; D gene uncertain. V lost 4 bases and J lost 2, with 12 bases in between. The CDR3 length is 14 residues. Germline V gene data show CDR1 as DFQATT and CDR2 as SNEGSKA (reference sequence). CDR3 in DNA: TGCAGTGCTATAGAACCGAGAGCCTACAATGAGCAGTTCTTC. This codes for CSAIEPRAYNEQFF.

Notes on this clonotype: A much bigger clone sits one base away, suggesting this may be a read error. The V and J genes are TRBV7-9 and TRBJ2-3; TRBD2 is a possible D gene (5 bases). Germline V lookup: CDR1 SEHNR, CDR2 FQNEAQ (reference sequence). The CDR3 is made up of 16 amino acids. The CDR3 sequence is CASSPGLVVVADAQYF. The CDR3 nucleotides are TGTGCCAGCAGCCCTGGACTGGTGGTAGTTGCAGATGCGCAGTATTTT.

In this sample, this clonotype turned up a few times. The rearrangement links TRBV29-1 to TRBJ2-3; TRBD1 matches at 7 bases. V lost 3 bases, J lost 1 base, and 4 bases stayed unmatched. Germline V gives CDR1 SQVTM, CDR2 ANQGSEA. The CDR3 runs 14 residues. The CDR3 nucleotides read TGCAGCGTTGATGAGGGGGCTGGCACAGATACGCAGTATTTT. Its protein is CSVDEGAGTDTQYF.

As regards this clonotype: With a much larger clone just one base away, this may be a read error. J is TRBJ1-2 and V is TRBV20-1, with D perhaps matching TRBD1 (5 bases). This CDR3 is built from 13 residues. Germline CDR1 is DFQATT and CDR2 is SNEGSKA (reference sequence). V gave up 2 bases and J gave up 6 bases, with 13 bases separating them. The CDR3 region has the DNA TGCAGTGCTAGAAACACAAGGGACCATGGCTACACCTTC. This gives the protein CSARNTRDHGYTF.

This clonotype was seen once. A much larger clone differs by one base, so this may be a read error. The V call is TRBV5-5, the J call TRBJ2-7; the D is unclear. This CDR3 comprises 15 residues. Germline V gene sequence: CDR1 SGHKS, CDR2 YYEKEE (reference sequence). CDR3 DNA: TGTGTCAGCAGCTTTAAGTGGTCAAGCTCCTACGAGCAGTACTTC. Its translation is CVSSFKWSSSYEQYF. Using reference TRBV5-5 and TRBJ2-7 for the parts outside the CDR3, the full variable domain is DAGVTQSPTHLIKTRGQQVTLRCSPISGHKSVSWYQQVLGQGPQFIFQYYEKEERGRGNFPDRFSARQFPNYSSELNVNALLLGDSALYLCVSSFKWSSSYEQYFGPGTRLTVT.

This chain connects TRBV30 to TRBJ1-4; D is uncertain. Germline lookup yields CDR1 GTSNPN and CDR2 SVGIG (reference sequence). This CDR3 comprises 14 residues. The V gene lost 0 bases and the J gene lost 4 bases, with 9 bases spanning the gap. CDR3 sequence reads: CAWSVDGFNEKLFF. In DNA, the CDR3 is TGTGCCTGGAGTGTTGACGGATTTAATGAAAAACTGTTTTTT.

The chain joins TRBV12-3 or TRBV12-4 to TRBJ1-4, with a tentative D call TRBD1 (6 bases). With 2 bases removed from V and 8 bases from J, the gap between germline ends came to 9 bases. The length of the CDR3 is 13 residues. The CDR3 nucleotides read TGTGCCAGCAGTTTACCCAGGGGCGAAAAACTGTTTTTT. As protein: CASSLPRGEKLFF.

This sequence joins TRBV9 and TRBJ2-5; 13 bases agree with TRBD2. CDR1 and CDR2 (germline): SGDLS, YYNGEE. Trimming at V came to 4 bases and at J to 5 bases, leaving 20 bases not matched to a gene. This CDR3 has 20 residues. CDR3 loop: CASSPEGYTSGGAGDETQYF. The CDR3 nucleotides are TGTGCCAGCAGCCCAGAGGGGTACACTAGCGGGGGGGCCGGGGACGAGACCCAGTACTTC.

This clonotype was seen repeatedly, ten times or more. The CDR3 loop reads CASSLRGGSTTQYF. The CDR3 DNA reads as TGTGCCAGCAGCTTAAGGGGGGGGTCAACGACCCAGTACTTC. This chain connects TRBV7-9 to TRBJ2-5, with a possible D match to TRBD2 (7 bases). The CDR3 runs to 14 residues. Per germline, CDR1 SEHNR and CDR2 FQNEAQ (reference sequence). Trimming took 2 bases from V and 7 from J, leaving 14 bases between them.

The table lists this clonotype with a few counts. For the CDR3, the DNA is TGCAGTGCTAGAGTCGGGACTAGCGGTCCGGATACGCAGTATTTT. Residues: CSARVGTSGPDTQYF. J is TRBJ2-3 and V is TRBV20-1; TRBD2 matches at 11 bases. Germline CDR1 is DFQATT and CDR2 is SNEGSKA (reference sequence). The trim removed 1 base at V and 6 bases at J, leaving 6 bases unmatched. The CDR3 runs 15 residues.

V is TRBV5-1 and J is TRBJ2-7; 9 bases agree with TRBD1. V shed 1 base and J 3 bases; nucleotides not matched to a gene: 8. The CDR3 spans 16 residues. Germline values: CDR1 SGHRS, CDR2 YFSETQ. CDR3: CASSLLATGGSYEQYF. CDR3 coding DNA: TGCGCCAGCAGCTTGCTCGCGACAGGGGGAAGCTACGAGCAGTACTTC.

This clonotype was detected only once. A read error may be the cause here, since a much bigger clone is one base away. The CDR3, as DNA: TGTGCCAGCAGCTTGGGTGGTTTTTCCCAATACGAGCGGTACTTC. Protein product: CASSLGGFSQYERYF. The chain is built from TRBV5-5 and TRBJ2-7; D is unclear. Germline lookup yields CDR1 SGHKS and CDR2 YYEKEE (reference sequence). The CDR3 extends over 15 amino acids.

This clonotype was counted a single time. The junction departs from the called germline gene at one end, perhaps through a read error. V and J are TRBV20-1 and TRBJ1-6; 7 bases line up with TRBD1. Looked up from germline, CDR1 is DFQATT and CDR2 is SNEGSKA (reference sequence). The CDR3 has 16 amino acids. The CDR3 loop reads CSARPWGTDSNPPLHF. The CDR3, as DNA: TGCAGTGCTAGACCCTGGGGGACAGACTCTAATCCACCCCTCCACTTT.

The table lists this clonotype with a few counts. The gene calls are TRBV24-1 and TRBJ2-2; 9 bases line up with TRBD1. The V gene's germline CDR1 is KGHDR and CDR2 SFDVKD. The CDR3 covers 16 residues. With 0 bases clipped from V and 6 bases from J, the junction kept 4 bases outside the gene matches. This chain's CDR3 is CATSDLRTGDAGELFF. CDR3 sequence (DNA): TGTGCCACCAGTGATTTGCGGACAGGGGACGCCGGGGAGCTGTTTTTT.

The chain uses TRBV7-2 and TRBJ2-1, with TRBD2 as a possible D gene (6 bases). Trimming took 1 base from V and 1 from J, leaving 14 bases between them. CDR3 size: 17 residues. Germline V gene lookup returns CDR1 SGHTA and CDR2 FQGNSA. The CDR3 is CASSLGVREESYNEQFF. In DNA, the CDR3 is TGTGCCAGCAGCTTAGGAGTGAGGGAGGAATCCTACAATGAGCAGTTCTTC.

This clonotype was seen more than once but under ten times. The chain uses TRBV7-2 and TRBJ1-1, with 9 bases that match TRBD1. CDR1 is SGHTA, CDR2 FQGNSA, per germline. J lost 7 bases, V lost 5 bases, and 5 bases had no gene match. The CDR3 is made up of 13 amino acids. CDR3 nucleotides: TGTGCCAGCAGCCCCACAGGGGGCAGTGAAGCTTTCTTT. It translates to CASSPTGGSEAFF.

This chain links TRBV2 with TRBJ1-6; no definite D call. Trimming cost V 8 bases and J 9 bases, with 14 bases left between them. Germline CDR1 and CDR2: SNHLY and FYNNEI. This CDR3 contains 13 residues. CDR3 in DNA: TGTGCCAGCGGGAGGGAATCTGGTTCACCCCTCCACTTT. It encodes CASGRESGSPLHF.

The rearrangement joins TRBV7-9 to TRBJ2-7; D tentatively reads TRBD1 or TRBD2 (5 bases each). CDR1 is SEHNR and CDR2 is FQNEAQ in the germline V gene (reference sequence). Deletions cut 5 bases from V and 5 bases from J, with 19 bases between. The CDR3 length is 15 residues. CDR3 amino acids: CASSGWDGDRNEQYF. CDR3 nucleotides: TGTGCCAGCAGCGGGTGGGACGGGGACCGCAACGAGCAGTACTTC.

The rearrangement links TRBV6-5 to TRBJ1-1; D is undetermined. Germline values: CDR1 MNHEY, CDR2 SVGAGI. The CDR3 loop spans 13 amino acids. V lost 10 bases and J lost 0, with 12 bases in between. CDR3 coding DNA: TGTGCCACTCAAGGGCCTTTGAACACTGAAGCTTTCTTT. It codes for CATQGPLNTEAFF.

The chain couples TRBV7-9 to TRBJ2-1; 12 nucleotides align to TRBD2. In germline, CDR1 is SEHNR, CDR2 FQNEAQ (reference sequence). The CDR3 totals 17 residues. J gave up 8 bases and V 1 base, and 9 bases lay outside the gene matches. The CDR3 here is CASSLGSTSGGADEQFF. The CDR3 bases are TGTGCCAGCAGCTTAGGGTCGACTAGCGGGGGTGCCGATGAGCAGTTCTTC.

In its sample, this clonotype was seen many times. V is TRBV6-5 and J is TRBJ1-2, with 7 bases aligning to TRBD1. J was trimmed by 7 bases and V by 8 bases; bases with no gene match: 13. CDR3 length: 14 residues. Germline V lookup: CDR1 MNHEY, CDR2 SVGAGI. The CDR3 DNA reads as TGTGCCAGCGGAACAGGGGTGCCAGTGGCTGGCTACACCTTC. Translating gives CASGTGVPVAGYTF.